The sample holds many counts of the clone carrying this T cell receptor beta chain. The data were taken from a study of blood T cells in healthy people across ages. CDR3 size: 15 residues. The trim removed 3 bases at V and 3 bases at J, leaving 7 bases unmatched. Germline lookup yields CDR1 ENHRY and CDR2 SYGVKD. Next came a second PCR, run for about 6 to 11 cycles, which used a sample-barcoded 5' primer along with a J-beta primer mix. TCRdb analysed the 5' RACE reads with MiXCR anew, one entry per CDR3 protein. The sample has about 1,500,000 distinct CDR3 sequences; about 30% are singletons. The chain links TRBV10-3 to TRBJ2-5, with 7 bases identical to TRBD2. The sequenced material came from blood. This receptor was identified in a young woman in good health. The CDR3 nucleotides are TGTGCCATCAGTGACTCGGTCCTAGCGGAAGAGACCCAGTACTTC. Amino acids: CAISDSVLAEETQYF.